This T cell receptor (beta chain) was sequenced in a study of cytomegalovirus exposure and HLA in healthy donors. On this clone itself: Its antigen remains unidentified.

Researchers ran the PCR with 60 Vbeta and 13 Jbeta primers. Sequenced by immunoSEQ multiplex PCR; TCRdb stores in-frame clones only, minus some. This sample has some 180,000 clones, with approximately 85% found just once. Findings of the study overall: In a later analysis, at a false discovery rate of 0.05, approximately 18,000 TCR beta sequences were associated with HLA alleles. The authors assumed roughly uniform sequencing depth across donors for presence/absence analyses. A later analysis found that most CMV-associated TCR beta chains appeared HLA-restricted. Cytomegalovirus status was reportedly diagnosed by the classifier with high sensitivity and specificity.

The trim removed 8 bases at V and 6 bases at J, leaving 13 bases unmatched. The V gene's germline CDR1 is SGHKS and CDR2 YYEKEE (reference sequence). The CDR3 has 15 residues. The sample was PBMCs. This sequence joins TRBV5-5 and TRBJ2-1, with 8 bases identical to TRBD1. This TCR came from a woman between 50 and 59 years old in good health and CMV-seronegative. The DNA of the CDR3 is TGTGCCAGTACCAGCAGGGGGCAAATGCTCAATGAGCAGTTCTTC. Its translation is CASTSRGQMLNEQFF.